Sequencing of this T cell receptor beta chain was carried out in a study of T-cell memory formation after mild COVID-19. Study outcomes and limitations: Day 15 to 85 contractors were CD4/CD8 balanced; later expanders leaned CD4+.

The CDR3 contains 16 residues. V lost 0 bases to trimming and J lost 3 bases; unmatched junction nucleotides: 8. Germline V gene lookup returns CDR1 MNHEY and CDR2 SVGAGI. TCRdb itself ran the 5' RACE reads through MiXCR, one entry per CDR3 protein. The sample lists a few hundred thousand distinct CDR3 sequences; 8% to 11% were seen once. This clonotype was observed at least ten times. Its antigen is unknown. The chain couples TRBV6-5 to TRBJ2-7, with TRBD1 matching over 7 bases. The receptor was isolated from a man aged 18 to 30 who had mild COVID-19 (a few samples of this study predate the infection). Cell type and time point are not known. Source material: PBMCs or a T cell subset sorted from them (not recorded which). The CDR3 spells CASSYSGTASYYEQYF. The CDR3 DNA is TGTGCCAGCAGTTACTCAGGGACAGCTTCATACTACGAGCAGTACTTC.